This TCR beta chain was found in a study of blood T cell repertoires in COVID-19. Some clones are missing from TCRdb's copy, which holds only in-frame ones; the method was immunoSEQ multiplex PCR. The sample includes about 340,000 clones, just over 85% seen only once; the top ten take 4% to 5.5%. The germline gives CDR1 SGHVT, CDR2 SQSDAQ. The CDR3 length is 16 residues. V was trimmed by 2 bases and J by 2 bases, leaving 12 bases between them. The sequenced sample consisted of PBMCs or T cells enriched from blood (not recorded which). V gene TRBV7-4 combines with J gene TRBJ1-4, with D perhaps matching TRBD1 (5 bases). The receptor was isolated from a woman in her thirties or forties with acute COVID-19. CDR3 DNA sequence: TGTGCCAGCAGCTTATGGGCTCGACAGACTAATGAAAAACTGTTTTTT. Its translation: CASSLWARQTNEKLFF.